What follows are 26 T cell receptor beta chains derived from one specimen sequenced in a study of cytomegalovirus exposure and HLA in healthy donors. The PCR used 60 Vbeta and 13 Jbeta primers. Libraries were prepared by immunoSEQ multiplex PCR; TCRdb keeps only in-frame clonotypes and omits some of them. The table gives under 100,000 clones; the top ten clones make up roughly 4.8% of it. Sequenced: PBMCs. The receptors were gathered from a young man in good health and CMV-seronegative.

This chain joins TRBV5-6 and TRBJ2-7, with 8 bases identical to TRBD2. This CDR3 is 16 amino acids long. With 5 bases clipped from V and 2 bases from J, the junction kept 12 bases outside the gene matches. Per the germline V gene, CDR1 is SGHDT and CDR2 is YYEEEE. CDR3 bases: TGTGCCAGCAGAAACTGGCGACGGCGGGGGGCCTACGAGCAGTACTTC. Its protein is CASRNWRRRGAYEQYF.

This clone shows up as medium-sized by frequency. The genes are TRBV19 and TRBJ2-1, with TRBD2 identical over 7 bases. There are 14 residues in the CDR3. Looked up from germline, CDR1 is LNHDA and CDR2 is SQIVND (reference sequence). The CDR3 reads CRENSGPGRNEQFF. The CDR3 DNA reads TGTCGGGAAAATAGCGGGCCCGGCCGTAATGAGCAGTTCTTC. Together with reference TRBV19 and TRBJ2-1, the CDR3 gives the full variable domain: DGGITQSPKYLFRKEGQNVTLSCEQNLNHDAMYWYRQDPGQGLRLIYYSQIVNDFQKGDIAEGYSVSREKKESFPLTVTSAQKNPTAFYLCRENSGPGRNEQFFGPGTRLTVL.

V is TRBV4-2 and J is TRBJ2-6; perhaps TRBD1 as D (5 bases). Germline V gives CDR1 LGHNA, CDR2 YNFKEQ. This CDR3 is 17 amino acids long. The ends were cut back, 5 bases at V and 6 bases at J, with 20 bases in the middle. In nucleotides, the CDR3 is TGTGCCAGCAGCTTAGGGCCGCGACAGTTGGCGGCCAACGTCCTGACTTTC. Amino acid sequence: CASSLGPRQLAANVLTF.

The CDR3 loop reads CASLDRGGNNEQFF. In DNA, the CDR3 is TGTGCCAGCCTGGACAGAGGGGGTAACAATGAGCAGTTCTTC. V and J are TRBV6-1 and TRBJ2-1; weak D call: TRBD1 (6 bases). This CDR3 has 14 residues. Germline CDR1 is MNHNS and CDR2 is SASEGT. V dropped 8 bases and J dropped 5 bases, with 16 bases sitting between them.

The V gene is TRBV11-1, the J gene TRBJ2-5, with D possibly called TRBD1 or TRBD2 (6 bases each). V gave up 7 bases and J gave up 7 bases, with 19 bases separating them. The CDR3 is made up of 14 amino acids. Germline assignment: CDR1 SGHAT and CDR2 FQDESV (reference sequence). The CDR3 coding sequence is TGTGCCAGCACCCTAGCGCAGGGGACGGGGACCCAGTACTTC. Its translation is CASTLAQGTGTQYF.

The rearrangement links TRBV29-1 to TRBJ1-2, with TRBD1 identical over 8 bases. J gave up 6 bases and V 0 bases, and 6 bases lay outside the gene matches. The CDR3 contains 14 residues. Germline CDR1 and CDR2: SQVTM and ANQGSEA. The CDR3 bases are TGCAGCGTTGAAGATCAGTTCAGGGGGCATGGCTACACCTTC. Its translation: CSVEDQFRGHGYTF.

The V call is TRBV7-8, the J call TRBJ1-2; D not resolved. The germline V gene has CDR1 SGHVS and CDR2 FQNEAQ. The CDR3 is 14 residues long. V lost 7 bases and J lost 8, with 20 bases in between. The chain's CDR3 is CASTLWEGFGGYTF. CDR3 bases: TGTGCCAGCACCCTTTGGGAGGGCTTTGGAGGCTACACCTTC.

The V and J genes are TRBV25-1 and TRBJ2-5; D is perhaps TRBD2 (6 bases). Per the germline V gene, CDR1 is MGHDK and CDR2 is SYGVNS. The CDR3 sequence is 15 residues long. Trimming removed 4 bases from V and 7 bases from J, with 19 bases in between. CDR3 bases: TGTGCCAGCAGTGGGGGACTGGCAGCCCGGGCGACCCAGTACTTC. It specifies CASSGGLAARATQYF.

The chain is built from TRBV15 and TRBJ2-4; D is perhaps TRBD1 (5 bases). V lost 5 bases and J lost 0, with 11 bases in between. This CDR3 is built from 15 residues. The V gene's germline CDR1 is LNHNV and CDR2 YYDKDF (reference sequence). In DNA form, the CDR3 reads TGTGCCACCAGCGGCTGGACACGAGCCAAAAACATTCAGTACTTC. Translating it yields CATSGWTRAKNIQYF.

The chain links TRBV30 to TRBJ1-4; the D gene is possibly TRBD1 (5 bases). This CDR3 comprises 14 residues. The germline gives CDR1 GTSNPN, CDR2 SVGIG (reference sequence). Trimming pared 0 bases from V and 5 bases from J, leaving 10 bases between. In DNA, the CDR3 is TGTGCCTGGAGTGTACGCGGGGGGAATGAAAAACTGTTTTTT. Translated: CAWSVRGGNEKLFF.

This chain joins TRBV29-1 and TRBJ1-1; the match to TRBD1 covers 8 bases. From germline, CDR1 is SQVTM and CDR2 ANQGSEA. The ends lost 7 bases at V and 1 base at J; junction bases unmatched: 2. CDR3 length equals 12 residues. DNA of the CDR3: TGCAGCGCCGACAGGGGGAACACTGAAGCTTTCTTT. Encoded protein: CSADRGNTEAFF.

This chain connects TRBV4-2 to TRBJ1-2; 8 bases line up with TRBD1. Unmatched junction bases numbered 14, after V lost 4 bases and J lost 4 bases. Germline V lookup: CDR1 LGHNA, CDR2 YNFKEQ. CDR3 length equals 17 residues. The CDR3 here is CASSLTVGQGLFYGYTF. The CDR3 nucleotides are TGTGCCAGCAGCCTGACAGTAGGACAGGGCTTGTTCTATGGCTACACCTTC.

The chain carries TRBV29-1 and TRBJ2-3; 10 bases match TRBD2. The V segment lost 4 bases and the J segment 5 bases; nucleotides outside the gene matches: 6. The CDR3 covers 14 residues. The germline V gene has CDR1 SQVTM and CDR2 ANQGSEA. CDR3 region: CSVGPSGGLDTQYF. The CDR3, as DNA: TGCAGCGTTGGACCTAGCGGGGGATTAGATACGCAGTATTTT.

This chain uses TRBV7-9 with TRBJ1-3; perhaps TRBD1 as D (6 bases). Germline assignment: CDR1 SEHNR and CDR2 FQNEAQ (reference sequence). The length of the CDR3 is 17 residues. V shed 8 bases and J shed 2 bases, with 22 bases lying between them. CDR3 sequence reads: CASRYHAGTKAGNTIYF. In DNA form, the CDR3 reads TGTGCCAGCCGGTACCACGCCGGGACAAAGGCTGGAAACACCATATATTTT.

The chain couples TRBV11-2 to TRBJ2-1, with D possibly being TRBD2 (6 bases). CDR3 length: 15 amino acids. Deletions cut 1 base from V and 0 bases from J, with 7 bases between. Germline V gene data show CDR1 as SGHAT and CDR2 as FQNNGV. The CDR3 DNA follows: TGTGCCAGCAGCTTAGTACTAGCCTCCTACAATGAGCAGTTCTTC. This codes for CASSLVLASYNEQFF.

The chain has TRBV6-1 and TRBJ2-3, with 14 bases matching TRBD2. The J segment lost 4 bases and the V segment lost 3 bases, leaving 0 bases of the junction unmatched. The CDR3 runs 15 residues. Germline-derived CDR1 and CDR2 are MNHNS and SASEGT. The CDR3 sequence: CASSETSGGADTQYF. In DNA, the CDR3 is TGTGCCAGCAGTGAGACTAGCGGGGGGGCAGATACGCAGTATTTT.

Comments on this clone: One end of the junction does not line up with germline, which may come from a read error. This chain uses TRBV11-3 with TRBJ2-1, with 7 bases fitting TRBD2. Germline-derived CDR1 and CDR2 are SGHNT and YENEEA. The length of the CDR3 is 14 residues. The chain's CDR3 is CASSLGLSYSEQFF. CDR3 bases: TGTGCCAGCAGCTTGGGACTATCCTACAGTGAGCAGTTCTTC.

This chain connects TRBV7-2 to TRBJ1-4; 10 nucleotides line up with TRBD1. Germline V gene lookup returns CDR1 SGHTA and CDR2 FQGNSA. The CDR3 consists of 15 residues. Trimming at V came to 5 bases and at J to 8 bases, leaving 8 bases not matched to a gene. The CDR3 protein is CASSRSGTGVEKLFF. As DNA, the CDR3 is TGTGCCAGCAGCAGATCCGGGACAGGGGTGGAAAAACTGTTTTTT.

CDR3 in DNA: TGTGCCAGCAGTTACTCGAGCGAACCCTCCTACGAGCAGTACTTC. This encodes CASSYSSEPSYEQYF. This rearrangement joins TRBV6-6 to TRBJ2-7; D is uncertain. Trimming cost V 0 bases and J 0 bases, with 9 bases left between them. The germline V gene has CDR1 MNHNY and CDR2 SVGAGI (reference sequence). The CDR3 is 15 amino acids.

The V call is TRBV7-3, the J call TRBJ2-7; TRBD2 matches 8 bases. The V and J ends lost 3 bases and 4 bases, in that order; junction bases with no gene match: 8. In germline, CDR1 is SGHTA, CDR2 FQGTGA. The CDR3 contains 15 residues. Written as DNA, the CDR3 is TGTGCCAGCAGCTTCGGGAGGGGAGAAGGTTACGAGCAGTACTTC. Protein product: CASSFGRGEGYEQYF.

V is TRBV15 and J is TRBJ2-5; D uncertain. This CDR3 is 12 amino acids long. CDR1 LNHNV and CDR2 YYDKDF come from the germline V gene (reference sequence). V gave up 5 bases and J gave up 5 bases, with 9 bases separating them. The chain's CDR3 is CATSEIPETQYF. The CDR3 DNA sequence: TGTGCCACCAGCGAGATACCGGAGACCCAGTACTTC.

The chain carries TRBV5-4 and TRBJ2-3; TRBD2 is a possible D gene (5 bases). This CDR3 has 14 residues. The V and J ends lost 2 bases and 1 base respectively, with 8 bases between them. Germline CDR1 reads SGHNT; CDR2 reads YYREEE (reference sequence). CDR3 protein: CASSFVGGTDTQYF. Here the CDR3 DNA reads TGTGCCAGCAGCTTCGTCGGGGGCACAGATACGCAGTATTTT.

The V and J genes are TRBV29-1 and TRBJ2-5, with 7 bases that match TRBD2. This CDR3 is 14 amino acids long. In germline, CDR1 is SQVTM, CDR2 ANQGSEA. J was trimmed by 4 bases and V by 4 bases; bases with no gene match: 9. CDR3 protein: CSVGGRLAIETQYF. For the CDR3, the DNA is TGCAGCGTTGGCGGGAGACTAGCAATAGAGACCCAGTACTTC.

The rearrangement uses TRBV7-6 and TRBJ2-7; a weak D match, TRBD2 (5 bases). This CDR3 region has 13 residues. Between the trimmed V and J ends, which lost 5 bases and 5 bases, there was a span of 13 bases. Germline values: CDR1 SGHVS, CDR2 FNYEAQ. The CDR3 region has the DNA TGTGCCAGCAGCAACCTGGCGGGCGACGAGCAGTACTTC. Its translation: CASSNLAGDEQYF.

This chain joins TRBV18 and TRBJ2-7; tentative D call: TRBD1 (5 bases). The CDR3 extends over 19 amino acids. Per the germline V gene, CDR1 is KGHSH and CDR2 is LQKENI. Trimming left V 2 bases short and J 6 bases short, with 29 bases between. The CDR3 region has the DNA TGTGCCAGCTCACCATACAGGCCAAATGATCAAGGGGTTTCGTCCGAGCAGTACTTC. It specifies CASSPYRPNDQGVSSEQYF.

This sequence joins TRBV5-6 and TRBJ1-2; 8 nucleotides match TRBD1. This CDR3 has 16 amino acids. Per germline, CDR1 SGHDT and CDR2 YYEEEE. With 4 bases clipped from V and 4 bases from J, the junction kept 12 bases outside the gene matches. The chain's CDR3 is CASSGLSGTGLYGYTF. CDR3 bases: TGTGCCAGCAGCGGCCTCTCCGGGACAGGTCTCTATGGCTACACCTTC.